This T cell receptor (beta chain) appears in the sequencing data of a study of vaccination and CD4 T cells after COVID-19. Study context: Spike peptides, overlapping and drawn from SARS-CoV-2, HCoV-NL63, HCoV-OC43 and HCoV-229E, were used to stimulate cells.

The Oncomine TCR Beta short-read assay was what sequenced the DNA obtained from cultured CD4+ T cells. One entry per CDR3 protein results from TCRdb running MiXCR on the PCR reads. The profile covers over 14,000 distinct CDR3 sequences, with approximately 57% appearing a single time and under 13% taken by the ten largest. CDR3 length: 15 amino acids. Trimming at V came to 6 bases and at J to 3 bases, leaving 7 bases not matched to a gene. The germline V gene has CDR1 SEHNR and CDR2 FQNEAQ (reference sequence). This clonotype was seen more than once but under ten times. Its antigen is unidentified. Noted treatment: roughly 10-day PBMC culture with coronavirus spike peptide pools or control peptides (ViraFEST assay). The dates of positive PCR tests extended from March through December 2020 and came before the US Alpha, Beta and Delta variants.

The J gene is TRBJ1-4, the V gene TRBV7-9; 7 bases line up with TRBD1. The TCR sequence derives from a human donor who had recovered from COVID-19. Sequencing used CD4+ T cells from blood, cultured in vitro. DNA for the CDR3: TGTGCCAGCAGTTATACAGGGGTGTCTAATGAAAAACTGTTTTTT. This gives the protein CASSYTGVSNEKLFF. Supplemented by reference TRBV7-9 and TRBJ1-4, the full variable domain reads DTGVSQNPRHKITKRGQNVTFRCDPISEHNRLYWYRQTLGQGPEFLTYFQNEAQLEKSRLLSDRFSAERPKGSFSTLEIQRTEQGDSAMYLCASSYTGVSNEKLFFGSGTQLSVL.